A selection of T cell receptor beta chains follows, all from one sample in a study of blood T cell repertoires in COVID-19. Only in-frame clones appear in the TCRdb table, and some are missing; sequencing was by immunoSEQ multiplex PCR. The table lists under 300,000 clones, about 90% of them singletons, with more than 5% in the top ten. What was sequenced was PBMCs or T cells enriched from blood (not recorded which). Receptor source: a woman aged 25 to 39 with acute COVID-19. CDR3s include the opening cysteine and the closing phenylalanine or tryptophan. The D gene is left open where the match is weak. Clone size is given for some rows only: seen once, a few or many times, or a class if the clone is expanded.

CDR3nt: TGTGCCAGCAGTGGGGACAGGGCTGGCTACACCTTC
CDR3aa: CASSGDRAGYTF
v_gene: TRBV2
d_gene: TRBD1
abundance: few
j_gene: TRBJ1-2

CDR3nt: TGCGCCAGCAGCAGTAGCGGGGGTGCCTACGAGCAGTACTTC
CDR3aa: CASSSSGGAYEQYF
v_gene: TRBV5-1
d_gene: TRBD2
abundance: -
j_gene: TRBJ2-7

CDR3nt: TGTGCCAGCAGCGTGACTAGCGGGGGCTACGAGCAGTACTTC
CDR3aa: CASSVTSGGYEQYF
v_gene: TRBV5-4
d_gene: TRBD2
abundance: few
j_gene: TRBJ2-7

CDR3nt: TGTGCCAGCAGCGGACAGGGGATTGCTAACTATGGCTACACCTTC
CDR3aa: CASSGQGIANYGYTF
v_gene: TRBV5-4
d_gene: TRBD1
abundance: -
j_gene: TRBJ1-2

CDR3nt: TGTGCCAGCAGTGCGATGAGGGACTCATCCCGAGGTCAGTTCTTC
CDR3aa: CASSAMRDSSRGQFF
v_gene: TRBV2
d_gene: -
abundance: -
j_gene: TRBJ2-1

CDR3nt: TGTGCCAGCAGGGGACTAGCGGGAGGCTACGAGCAGTACTTC
CDR3aa: CASRGLAGGYEQYF
v_gene: TRBV27
d_gene: TRBD2
abundance: -
j_gene: TRBJ2-7

CDR3nt: TGCGCCAGCAGCCAGAGTGACAGGGGGCATGGTTCACCCCTCCACTTT
CDR3aa: CASSQSDRGHGSPLHF
v_gene: TRBV4-3
d_gene: TRBD1
abundance: -
j_gene: TRBJ1-6

CDR3nt: TGTGCCAGCTCACCAATGGACAGGGAGTTTGGTGAGCAGTTCTTC
CDR3aa: CASSPMDREFGEQFF
v_gene: TRBV18
d_gene: TRBD1
abundance: -
j_gene: TRBJ2-1

CDR3nt: TGTGCCAGCAGTAGCGGGACCGCGAACACTGAAGCTTTCTTT
CDR3aa: CASSSGTANTEAFF
v_gene: TRBV6-6
d_gene: -
abundance: -
j_gene: TRBJ1-1

CDR3nt: TGTGCCAGCAGTGAAGGACCGGGTCCCCAAGCTTTCTTT
CDR3aa: CASSEGPGPQAFF
v_gene: TRBV2
d_gene: -
abundance: -
j_gene: TRBJ1-1

CDR3nt: TGCGCCAGCAGCTCCACAGGGGGCGAAGAGACCCAGTACTTC
CDR3aa: CASSSTGGEETQYF
v_gene: TRBV5-1
d_gene: TRBD1
abundance: -
j_gene: TRBJ2-5

CDR3nt: TGTGCCAGCAGTACAAGGACTAGCGGGAGGGAGACCCAGTACTTC
CDR3aa: CASSTRTSGRETQYF
v_gene: TRBV28
d_gene: TRBD2
abundance: -
j_gene: TRBJ2-5

CDR3nt: TGCGCCAGCAGCCAAGCCGGACTAGTTTCGGGCAATGAGCAGTTCTTC
CDR3aa: CASSQAGLVSGNEQFF
v_gene: TRBV4-1
d_gene: TRBD2
abundance: -
j_gene: TRBJ2-1

CDR3nt: TGTGCCAGCAGTCAAGGGGGGGGCTTCTATGGCTACACCTTC
CDR3aa: CASSQGGGFYGYTF
v_gene: TRBV2
d_gene: -
abundance: -
j_gene: TRBJ1-2

CDR3nt: TGTGCCAGTAGTTCCGGAGACAGGGTTAATGAAAAACTGTTTTTT
CDR3aa: CASSSGDRVNEKLFF
v_gene: TRBV19
d_gene: TRBD1
abundance: -
j_gene: TRBJ1-4